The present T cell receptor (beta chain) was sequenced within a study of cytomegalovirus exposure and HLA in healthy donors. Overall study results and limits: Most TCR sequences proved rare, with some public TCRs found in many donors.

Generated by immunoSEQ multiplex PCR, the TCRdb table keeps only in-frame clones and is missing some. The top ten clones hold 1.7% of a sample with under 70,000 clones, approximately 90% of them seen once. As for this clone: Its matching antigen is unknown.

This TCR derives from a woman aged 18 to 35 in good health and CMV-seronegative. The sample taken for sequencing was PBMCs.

Here the CDR3 reads CASSLSGSSYNEQFF. In DNA, the CDR3 is TGTGCCAGCAGTTTGAGCGGGAGCTCCTACAATGAGCAGTTCTTC. The chain recombines TRBV5-5 with TRBJ2-1; 8 nucleotides line up with TRBD2. CDR1 SGHKS and CDR2 YYEKEE come from the germline V gene (reference sequence). With V trimmed by 5 bases and J by 0 bases, 4 bases remained unmatched. CDR3 length: 15 amino acids.